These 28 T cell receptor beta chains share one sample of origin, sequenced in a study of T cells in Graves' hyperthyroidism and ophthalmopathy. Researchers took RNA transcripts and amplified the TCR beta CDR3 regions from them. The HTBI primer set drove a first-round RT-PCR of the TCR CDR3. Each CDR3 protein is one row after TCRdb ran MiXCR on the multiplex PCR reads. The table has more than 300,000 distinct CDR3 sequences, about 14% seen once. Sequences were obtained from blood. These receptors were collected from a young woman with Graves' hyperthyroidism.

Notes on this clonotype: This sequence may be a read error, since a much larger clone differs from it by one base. DNA of the CDR3: TGTGCCAGCAGCCCGAAATCCCATGGCTGCACCTTC. Its translation is CASSPKSHGCTF. The chain couples TRBV7-9 to TRBJ1-2, with D uncertain. This CDR3 contains 12 residues. Germline-derived CDR1 and CDR2 are SEHNR and FQNEAQ (reference sequence).

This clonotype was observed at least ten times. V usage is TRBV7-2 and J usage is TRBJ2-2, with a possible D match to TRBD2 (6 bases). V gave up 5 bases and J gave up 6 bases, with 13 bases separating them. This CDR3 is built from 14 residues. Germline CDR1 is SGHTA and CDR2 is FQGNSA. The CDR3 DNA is TGTGCCAGCAGCGTGAGCGGGCGGCCCGGGGAGCTGTTTTTT. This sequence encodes CASSVSGRPGELFF.

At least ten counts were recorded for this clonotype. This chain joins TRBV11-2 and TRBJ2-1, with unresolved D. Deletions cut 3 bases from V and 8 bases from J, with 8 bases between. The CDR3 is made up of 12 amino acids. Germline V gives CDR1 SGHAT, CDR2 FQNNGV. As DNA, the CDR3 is TGTGCCAGCAGCTTTATTGTGGATGAGCAGTTCTTC. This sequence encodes CASSFIVDEQFF.

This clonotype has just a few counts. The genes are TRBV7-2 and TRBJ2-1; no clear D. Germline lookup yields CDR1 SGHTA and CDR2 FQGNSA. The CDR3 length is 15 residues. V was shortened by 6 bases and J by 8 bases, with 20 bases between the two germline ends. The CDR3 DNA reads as TGTGCCAGCAGGGCGCTTGAAAGTCGTATCGATGAGCAGTTCTTC. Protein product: CASRALESRIDEQFF.

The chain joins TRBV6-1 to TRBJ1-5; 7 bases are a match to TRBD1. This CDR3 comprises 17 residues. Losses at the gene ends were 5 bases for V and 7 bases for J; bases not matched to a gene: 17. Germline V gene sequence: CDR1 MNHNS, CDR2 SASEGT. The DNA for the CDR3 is TGTGCCAGCAGTCGGGGGGAGGGGGCCGTCTCGGGCCAGCCCCAGCATTTT. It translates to CASSRGEGAVSGQPQHF.

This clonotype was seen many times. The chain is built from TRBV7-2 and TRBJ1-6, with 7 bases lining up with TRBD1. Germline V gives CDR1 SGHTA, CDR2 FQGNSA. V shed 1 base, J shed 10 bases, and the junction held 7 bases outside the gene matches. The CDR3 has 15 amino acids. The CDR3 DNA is TGTGCCAGCAGCTTAGAGGGACAGTGGGGGTCACCCCTCCACTTT. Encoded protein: CASSLEGQWGSPLHF.

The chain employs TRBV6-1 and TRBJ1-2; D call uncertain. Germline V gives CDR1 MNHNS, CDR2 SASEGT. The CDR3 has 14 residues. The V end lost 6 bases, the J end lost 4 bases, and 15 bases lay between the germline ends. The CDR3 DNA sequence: TGTGCCAGCAGCACCGGACGGATCTCCTATGGCTACACCTTC. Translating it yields CASSTGRISYGYTF.

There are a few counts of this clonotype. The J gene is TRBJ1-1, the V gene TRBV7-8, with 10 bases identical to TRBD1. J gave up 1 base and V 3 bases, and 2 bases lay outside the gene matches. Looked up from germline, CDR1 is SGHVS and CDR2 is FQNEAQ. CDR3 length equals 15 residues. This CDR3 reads CASSFGTGANTEAFF. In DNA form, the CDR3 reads TGTGCCAGCAGCTTCGGGACAGGGGCGAACACTGAAGCTTTCTTT.

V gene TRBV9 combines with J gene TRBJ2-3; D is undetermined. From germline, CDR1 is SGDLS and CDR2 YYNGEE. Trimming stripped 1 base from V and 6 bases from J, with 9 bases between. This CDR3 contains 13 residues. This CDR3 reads CASSVSRADTQYF. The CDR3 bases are TGTGCCAGCAGCGTAAGTAGGGCGGATACGCAGTATTTT.

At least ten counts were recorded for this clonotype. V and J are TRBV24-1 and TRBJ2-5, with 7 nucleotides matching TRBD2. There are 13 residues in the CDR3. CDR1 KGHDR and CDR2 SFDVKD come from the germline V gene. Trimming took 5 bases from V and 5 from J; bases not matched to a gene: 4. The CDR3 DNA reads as TGTGCCACCAGTGGTCCAGCGGGGGAGACCCAGTACTTC. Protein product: CATSGPAGETQYF.

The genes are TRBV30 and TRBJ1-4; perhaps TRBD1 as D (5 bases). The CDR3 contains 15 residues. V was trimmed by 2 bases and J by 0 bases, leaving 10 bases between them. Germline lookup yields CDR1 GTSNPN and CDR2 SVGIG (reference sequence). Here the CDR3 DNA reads TGTGCCTGGAGTTTGGACACCTCAACTAATGAAAAACTGTTTTTT. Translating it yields CAWSLDTSTNEKLFF.

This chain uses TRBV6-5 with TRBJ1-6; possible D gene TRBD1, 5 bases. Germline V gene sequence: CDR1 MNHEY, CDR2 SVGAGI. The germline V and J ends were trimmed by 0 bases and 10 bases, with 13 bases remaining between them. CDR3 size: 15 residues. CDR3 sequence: CASSYSQGRESPLHF. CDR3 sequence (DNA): TGTGCCAGCAGTTACTCGCAGGGACGGGAATCACCCCTCCACTTT.

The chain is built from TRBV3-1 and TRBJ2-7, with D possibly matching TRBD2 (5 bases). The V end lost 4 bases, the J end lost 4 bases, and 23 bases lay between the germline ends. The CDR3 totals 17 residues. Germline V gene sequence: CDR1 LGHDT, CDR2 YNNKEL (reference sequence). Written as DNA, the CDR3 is TGTGCCAGCAGCCGCGGCGTGGAGGCCTTGTTTACATACGAGCAGTACTTC. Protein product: CASSRGVEALFTYEQYF.

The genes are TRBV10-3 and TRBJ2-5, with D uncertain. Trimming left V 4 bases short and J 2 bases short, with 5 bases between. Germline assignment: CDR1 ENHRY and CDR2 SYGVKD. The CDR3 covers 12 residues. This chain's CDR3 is CAISGGQETQYF. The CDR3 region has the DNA TGTGCCATCAGTGGGGGACAAGAGACCCAGTACTTC.

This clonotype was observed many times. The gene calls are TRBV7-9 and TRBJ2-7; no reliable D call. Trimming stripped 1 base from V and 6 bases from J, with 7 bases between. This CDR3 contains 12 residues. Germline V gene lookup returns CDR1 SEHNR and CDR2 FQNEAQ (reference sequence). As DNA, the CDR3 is TGTGCCAGCAGCTTAGAAGCTACCGAGCAGTACTTC. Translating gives CASSLEATEQYF.

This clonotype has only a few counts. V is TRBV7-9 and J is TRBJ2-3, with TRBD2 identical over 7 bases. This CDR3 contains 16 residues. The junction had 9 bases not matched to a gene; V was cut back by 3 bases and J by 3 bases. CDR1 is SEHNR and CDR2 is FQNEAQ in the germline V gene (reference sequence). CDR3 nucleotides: TGTGCCAGCAGCTTTGGAAGCGGGGATCAAACAGATACGCAGTATTTT. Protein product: CASSFGSGDQTDTQYF.

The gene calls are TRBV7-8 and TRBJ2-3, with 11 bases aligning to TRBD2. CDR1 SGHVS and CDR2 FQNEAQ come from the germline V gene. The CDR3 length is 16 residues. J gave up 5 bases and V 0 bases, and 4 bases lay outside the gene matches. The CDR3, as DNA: TGTGCCAGCAGCTTAGCTTTAGCGGGAGGGGGAGATACGCAGTATTTT. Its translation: CASSLALAGGGDTQYF. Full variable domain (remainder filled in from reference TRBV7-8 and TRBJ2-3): GAGVSQSPRYKVAKRGQDVALRCDPISGHVSLFWYQQALGQGPEFLTYFQNEAQLDKSGLPSDRFFAERPEGSVSTLKIQRTQQEDSAVYLCASSLALAGGGDTQYFGPGTRLTVL.

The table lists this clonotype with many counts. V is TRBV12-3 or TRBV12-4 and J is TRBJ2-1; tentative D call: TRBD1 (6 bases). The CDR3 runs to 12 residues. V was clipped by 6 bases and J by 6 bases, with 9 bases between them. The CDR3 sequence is CASSPQGNEQFF. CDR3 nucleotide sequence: TGTGCCAGCAGCCCACAGGGCAATGAGCAGTTCTTC.

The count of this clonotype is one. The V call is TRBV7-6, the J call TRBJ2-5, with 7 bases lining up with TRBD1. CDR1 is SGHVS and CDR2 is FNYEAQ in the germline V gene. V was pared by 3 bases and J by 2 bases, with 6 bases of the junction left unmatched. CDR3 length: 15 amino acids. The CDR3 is CASSFTPGQQETQYF. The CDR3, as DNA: TGTGCCAGCAGCTTCACCCCGGGACAGCAAGAGACCCAGTACTTC.

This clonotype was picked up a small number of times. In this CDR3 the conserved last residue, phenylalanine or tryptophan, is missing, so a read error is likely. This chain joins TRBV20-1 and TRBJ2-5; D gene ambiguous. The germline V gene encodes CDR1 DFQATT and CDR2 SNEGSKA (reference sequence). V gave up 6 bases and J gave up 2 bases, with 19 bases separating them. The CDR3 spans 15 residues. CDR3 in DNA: TGCAGTGCCTCAACAGCGTCTAAATATCAAGAGACCCAGTACCTC. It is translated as CSASTASKYQETQYL.

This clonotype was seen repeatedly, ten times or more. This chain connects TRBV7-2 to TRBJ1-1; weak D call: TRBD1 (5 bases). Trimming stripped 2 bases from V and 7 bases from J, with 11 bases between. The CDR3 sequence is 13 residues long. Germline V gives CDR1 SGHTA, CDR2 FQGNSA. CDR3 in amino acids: CASSLSVGHEAFF. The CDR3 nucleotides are TGTGCCAGCAGCTTATCAGTGGGGCATGAAGCTTTCTTT.

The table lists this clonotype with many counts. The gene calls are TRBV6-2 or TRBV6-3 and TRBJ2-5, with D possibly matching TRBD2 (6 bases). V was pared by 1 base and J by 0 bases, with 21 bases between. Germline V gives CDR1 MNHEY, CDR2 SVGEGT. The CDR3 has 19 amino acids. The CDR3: CASSYLGLVSSYYQETQYF. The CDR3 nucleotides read TGTGCCAGCAGTTACTTGGGACTCGTCTCCTCGTACTACCAAGAGACCCAGTACTTC.

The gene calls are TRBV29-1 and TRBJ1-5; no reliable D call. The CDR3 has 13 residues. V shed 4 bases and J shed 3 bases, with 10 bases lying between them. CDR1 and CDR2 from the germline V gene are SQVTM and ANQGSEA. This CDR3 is CSVGVGNNQPQHF. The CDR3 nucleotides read TGCAGCGTTGGAGTGGGTAACAATCAGCCCCAGCATTTT.

In DNA, the CDR3 is TGTGCCAGCAGCGTAGGCGGGACTAGCTCAGATACGCAGTATTTT. Amino acids: CASSVGGTSSDTQYF. The chain is built from TRBV9 and TRBJ2-3; TRBD2 matches at 9 bases. CDR1 and CDR2 from the germline V gene are SGDLS and YYNGEE. This CDR3 region has 15 residues. With V trimmed by 0 bases and J by 4 bases, 3 bases remained unmatched.

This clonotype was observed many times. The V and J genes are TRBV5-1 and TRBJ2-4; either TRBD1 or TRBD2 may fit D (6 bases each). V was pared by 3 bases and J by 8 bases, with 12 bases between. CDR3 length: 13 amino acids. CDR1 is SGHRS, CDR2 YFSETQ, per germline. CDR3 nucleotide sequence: TGCGCCAGCAGCTGGGGGGCATTGGACATTCAGTACTTC. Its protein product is CASSWGALDIQYF.

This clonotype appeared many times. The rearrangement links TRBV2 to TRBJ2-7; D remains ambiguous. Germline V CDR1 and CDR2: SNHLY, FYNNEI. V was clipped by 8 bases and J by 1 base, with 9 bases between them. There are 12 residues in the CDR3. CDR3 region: CASEDGSYEQYF. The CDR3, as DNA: TGTGCCAGCGAGGACGGATCCTACGAGCAGTACTTC.

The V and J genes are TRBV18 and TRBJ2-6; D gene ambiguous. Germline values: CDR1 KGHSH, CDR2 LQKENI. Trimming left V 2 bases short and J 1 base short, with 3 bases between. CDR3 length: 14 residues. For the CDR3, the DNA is TGTGCCAGCTCACCAGAGTCTGGGGCCAACGTCCTGACTTTC. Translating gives CASSPESGANVLTF.

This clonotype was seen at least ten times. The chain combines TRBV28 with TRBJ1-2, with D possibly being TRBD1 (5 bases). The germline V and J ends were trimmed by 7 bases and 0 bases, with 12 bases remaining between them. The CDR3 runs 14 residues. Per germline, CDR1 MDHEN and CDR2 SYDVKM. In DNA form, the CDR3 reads TGTGCCAGCATGGTCAGGGAGACTAACTATGGCTACACCTTC. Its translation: CASMVRETNYGYTF.